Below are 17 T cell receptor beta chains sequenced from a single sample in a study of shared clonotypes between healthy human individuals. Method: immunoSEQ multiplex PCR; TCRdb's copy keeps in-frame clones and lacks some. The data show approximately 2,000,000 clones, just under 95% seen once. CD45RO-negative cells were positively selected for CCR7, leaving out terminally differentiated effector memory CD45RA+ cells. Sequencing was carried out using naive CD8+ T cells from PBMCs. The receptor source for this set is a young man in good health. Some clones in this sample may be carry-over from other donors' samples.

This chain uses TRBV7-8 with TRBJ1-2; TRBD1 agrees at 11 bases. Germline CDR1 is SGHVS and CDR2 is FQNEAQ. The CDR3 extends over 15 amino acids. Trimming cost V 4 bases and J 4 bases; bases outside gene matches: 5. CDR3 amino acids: CASSSWDRGTYGYTF. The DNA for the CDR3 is TGTGCCAGCAGCTCATGGGACAGGGGGACCTATGGCTACACCTTC.

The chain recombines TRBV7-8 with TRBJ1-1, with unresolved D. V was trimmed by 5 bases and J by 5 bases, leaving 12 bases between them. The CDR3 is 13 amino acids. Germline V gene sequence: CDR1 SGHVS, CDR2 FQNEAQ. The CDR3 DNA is TGTGCCAGCAGCGCAAGCCCTGGGACTGAAGCTTTCTTT. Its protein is CASSASPGTEAFF.

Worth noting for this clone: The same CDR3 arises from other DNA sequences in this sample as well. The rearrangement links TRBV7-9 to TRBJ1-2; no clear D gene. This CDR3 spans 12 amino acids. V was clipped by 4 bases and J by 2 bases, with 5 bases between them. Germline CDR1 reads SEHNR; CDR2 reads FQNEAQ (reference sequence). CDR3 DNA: TGTGCCAGCAGCTCGGACAACTATGGCTACACCTTC. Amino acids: CASSSDNYGYTF.

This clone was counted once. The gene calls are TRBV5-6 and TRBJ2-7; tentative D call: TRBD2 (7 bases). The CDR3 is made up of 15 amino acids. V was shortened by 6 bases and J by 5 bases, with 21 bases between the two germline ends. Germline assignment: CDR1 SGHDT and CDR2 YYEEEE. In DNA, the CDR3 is TGTGCCAGCAAGAGCTCGGATCTCGGGGGGCACGAGCAGTACTTC. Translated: CASKSSDLGGHEQYF.

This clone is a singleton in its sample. The CDR3 is CASSVEGQLAGVSYEQYF. Written as DNA, the CDR3 is TGTGCCAGCAGCGTAGAGGGTCAGCTAGCGGGAGTCTCCTACGAGCAGTACTTC. The genes are TRBV7-8 and TRBJ2-7, with 10 bases aligning to TRBD2. The CDR3 runs 18 residues. The germline V gene has CDR1 SGHVS and CDR2 FQNEAQ. J lost 0 bases, V lost 5 bases, and 13 bases had no gene match.

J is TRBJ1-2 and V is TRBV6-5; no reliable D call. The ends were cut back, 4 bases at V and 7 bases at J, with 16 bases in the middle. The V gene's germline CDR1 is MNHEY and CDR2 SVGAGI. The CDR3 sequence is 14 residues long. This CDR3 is CASSSGSPRLGYTF. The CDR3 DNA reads TGTGCCAGCAGTTCGGGCAGTCCTCGCCTTGGCTACACCTTC.

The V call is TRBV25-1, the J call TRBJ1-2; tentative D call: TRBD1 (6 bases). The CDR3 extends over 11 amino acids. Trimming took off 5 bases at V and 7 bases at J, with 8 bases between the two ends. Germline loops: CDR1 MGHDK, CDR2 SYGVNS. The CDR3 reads CASSTGTGYTF. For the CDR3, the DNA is TGTGCCAGCAGTACAGGGACTGGCTACACCTTC.

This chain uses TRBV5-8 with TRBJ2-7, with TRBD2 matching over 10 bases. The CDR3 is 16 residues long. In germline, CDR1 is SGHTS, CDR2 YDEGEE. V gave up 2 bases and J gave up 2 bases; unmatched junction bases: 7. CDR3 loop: CASSFVASGGAYEQYF. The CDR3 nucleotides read TGTGCCAGCAGCTTCGTGGCTAGCGGGGGAGCCTACGAGCAGTACTTC.

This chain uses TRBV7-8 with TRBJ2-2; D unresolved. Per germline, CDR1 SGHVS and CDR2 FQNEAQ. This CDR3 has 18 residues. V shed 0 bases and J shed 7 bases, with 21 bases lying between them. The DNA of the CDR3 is TGTGCCAGCAGCTTAGCGCGTCTGGGTCCAGACTCTTTCGGGGAGCTGTTTTTT. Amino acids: CASSLARLGPDSFGELFF.

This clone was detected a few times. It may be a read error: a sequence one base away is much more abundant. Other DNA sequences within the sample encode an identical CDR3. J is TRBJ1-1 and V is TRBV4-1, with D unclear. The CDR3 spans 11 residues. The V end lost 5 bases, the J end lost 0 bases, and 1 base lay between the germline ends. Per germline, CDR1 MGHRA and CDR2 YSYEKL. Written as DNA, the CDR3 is TGCGCCAGCAGCTTGAACACTGAAGCTTTCTTT. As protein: CASSLNTEAFF.

CDR3 DNA sequence: TGTGCCAGCAGGACCGACAGGGAAGAAGATACGCAGTATTTT. As protein: CASRTDREEDTQYF. This chain connects TRBV6-5 to TRBJ2-3; 7 nucleotides match TRBD1. V gave up 6 bases and J gave up 5 bases; unmatched junction bases: 8. The CDR3 is 14 residues long. Germline CDR1 and CDR2: MNHEY and SVGAGI.

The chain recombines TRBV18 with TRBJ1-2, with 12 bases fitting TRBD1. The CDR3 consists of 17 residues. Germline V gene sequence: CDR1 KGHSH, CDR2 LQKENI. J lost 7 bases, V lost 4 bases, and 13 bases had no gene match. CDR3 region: CASSRSPGGQGAGGYTF. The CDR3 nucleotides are TGTGCCAGCTCACGGTCCCCAGGGGGACAGGGGGCTGGTGGCTACACCTTC.

The CDR3 region is CASSETGEGTEAFF. CDR3 nucleotide sequence: TGTGCCAGCAGTGAAACGGGGGAAGGCACTGAAGCTTTCTTT. This rearrangement joins TRBV2 to TRBJ1-1; possible D gene TRBD1, 5 bases. The V end lost 2 bases, the J end lost 4 bases, and 11 bases lay between the germline ends. The CDR3 spans 14 residues. Germline loops: CDR1 SNHLY, CDR2 FYNNEI.

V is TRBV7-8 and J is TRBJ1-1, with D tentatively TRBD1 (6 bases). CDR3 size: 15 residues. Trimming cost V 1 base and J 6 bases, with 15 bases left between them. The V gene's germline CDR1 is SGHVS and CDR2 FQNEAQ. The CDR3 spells CASSLGMGAVAEAFF. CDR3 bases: TGTGCCAGCAGCTTAGGGATGGGGGCGGTCGCTGAAGCTTTCTTT.

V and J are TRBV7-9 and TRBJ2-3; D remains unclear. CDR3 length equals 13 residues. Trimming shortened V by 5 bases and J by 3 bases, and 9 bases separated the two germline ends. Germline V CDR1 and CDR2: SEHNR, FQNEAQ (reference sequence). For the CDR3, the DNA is TGTGCCAGCAGCATGCCTACAACAGATACGCAGTATTTT. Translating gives CASSMPTTDTQYF.

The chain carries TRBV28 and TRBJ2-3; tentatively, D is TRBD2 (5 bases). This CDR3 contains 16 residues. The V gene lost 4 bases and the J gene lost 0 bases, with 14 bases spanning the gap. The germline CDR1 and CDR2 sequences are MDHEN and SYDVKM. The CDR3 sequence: CASSSPEAVSTDTQYF. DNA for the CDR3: TGTGCCAGCAGTTCCCCGGAGGCGGTAAGCACAGATACGCAGTATTTT.

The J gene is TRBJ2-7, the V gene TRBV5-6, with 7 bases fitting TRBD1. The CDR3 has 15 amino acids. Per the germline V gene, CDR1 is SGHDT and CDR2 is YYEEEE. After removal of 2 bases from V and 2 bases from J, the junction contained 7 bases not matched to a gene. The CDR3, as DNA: TGTGCCAGCAGCTTTGACAGGGTAGGACCCTACGAGCAGTACTTC. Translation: CASSFDRVGPYEQYF. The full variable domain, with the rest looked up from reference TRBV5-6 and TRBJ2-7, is DAGVTQSPTHLIKTRGQQVTLRCSPKSGHDTVSWYQQALGQGPQFIFQYYEEEERQRGNFPDRFSGHQFPNYSSELNVNALLLGDSALYLCASSFDRVGPYEQYFGPGTRLTVT.